A single sample gave rise to the 4 T cell receptor beta chains below, sequenced in a study of cytomegalovirus exposure and HLA in healthy donors. The PCR employed 60 Vbeta primers together with 13 Jbeta primers. Assay used: immunoSEQ multiplex PCR; TCRdb lists only in-frame clones, some missing. The table has about 180,000 clones, 79% seen once. The sequenced sample was PBMCs. The source of these receptors is a woman aged 40 to 50 in good health and CMV-seronegative.

The chain links TRBV7-2 to TRBJ1-5; TRBD1 aligns across 8 bases. CDR1 SGHTA and CDR2 FQGNSA come from the germline V gene. The CDR3 runs 15 residues. Germline trimming cut 4 bases from V and 2 bases from J; bases unmatched to any gene: 4. Here the CDR3 DNA reads TGTGCCAGCAGCTCCTTGACAGGGGGCAATCAGCCCCAGCATTTT. Encoded protein: CASSSLTGGNQPQHF.

The chain couples TRBV7-2 to TRBJ1-1, with D tentatively TRBD1 (6 bases). The CDR3 has 16 residues. V dropped 3 bases and J dropped 1 base, with 15 bases sitting between them. Germline V gene data show CDR1 as SGHTA and CDR2 as FQGNSA. As DNA, the CDR3 is TGTGCCAGCAGCTTTCTTCGGGGGGCTGGGAACACTGAAGCTTTCTTT. Translation gives CASSFLRGAGNTEAFF.

V and J are TRBV29-1 and TRBJ1-1; D not certain. The length of the CDR3 is 14 residues. Trimming removed 5 bases from V and 0 bases from J, with 13 bases in between. Per germline, CDR1 SQVTM and CDR2 ANQGSEA. The CDR3: CSVNPLQLNTEAFF. CDR3 nucleotides: TGCAGCGTTAACCCCTTACAGCTGAACACTGAAGCTTTCTTT.

The V call is TRBV2, the J call TRBJ1-5; unclear D gene. In germline, CDR1 is SNHLY, CDR2 FYNNEI. This CDR3 contains 13 residues. V shed 6 bases and J shed 3 bases, with 9 bases lying between them. The CDR3 reads CASRMNNNQPQHF. The CDR3 DNA reads as TGTGCCAGCAGAATGAACAACAATCAGCCCCAGCATTTT.